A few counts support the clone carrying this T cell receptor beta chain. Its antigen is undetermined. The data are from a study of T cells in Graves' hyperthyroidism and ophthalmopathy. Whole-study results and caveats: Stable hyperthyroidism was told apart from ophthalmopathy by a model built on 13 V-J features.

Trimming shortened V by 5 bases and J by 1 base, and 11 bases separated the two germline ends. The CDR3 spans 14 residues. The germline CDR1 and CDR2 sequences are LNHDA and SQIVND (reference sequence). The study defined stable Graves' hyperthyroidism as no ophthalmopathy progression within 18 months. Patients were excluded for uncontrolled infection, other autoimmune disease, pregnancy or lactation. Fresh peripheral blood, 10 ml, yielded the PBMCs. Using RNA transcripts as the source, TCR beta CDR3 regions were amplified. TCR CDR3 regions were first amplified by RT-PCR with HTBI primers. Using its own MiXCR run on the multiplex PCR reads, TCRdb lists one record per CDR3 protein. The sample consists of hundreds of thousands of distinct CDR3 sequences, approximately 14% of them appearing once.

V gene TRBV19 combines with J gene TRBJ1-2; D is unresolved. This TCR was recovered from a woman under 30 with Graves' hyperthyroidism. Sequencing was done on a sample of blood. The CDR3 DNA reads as TGTGCCAGTAGTCCCCACGGGGTTAACTATGGCTACACCTTC. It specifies CASSPHGVNYGYTF. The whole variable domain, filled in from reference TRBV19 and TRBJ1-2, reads DGGITQSPKYLFRKEGQNVTLSCEQNLNHDAMYWYRQDPGQGLRLIYYSQIVNDFQKGDIAEGYSVSREKKESFPLTVTSAQKNPTAFYLCASSPHGVNYGYTFGSGTRLTVV.